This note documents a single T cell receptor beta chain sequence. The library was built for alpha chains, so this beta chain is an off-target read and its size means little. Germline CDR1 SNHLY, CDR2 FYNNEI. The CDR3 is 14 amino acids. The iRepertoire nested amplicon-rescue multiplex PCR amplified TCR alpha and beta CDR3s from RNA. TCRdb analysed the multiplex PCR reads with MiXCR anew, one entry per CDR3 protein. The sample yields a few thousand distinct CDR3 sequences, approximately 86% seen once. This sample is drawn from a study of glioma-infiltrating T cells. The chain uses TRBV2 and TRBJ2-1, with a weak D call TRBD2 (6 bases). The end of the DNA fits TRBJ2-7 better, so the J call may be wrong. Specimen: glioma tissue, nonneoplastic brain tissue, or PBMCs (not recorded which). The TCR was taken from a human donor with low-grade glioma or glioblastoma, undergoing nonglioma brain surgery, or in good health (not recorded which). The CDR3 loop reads CASSPTSTTGEQYF. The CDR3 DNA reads TGTGCCAGCAGTCCGACTAGTACTACGGGCGAGCAGTACTTC.